This T cell receptor (beta chain) was identified in a study of spatial heterogeneity in lung cancer. Study background: Detection consistently captured more beta-chain sequences than alpha-chain sequences.

This clonotype rates as medium-sized. The antigen is unknown. The CDR3 runs to 15 residues. V gave up 5 bases and J gave up 0 bases, with 12 bases separating them. Points from the study as a whole: Within tumors, counts of expanded alpha and beta TCRs tracked tumor mutation counts.

Time point described: sample taken at primary tumor resection. From tumor, nontumor lung or frozen PBMC, whole RNA was taken unsorted for sequencing. MiXCR, run by TCRdb on the 5' RACE reads, gives a single entry per CDR3 protein. The table lists around 20,000 distinct CDR3 sequences, 7.5% of them singletons. This chain connects TRBV12-3 or TRBV12-4 to TRBJ2-3; no definite D call. The material was lung tumor tissue, obtained at surgery. The TCR was taken from a male donor with early-stage non-small cell lung cancer. CDR3 protein: CASSIGTASTDTQYF. CDR3 DNA: TGTGCCAGCAGTATAGGAACCGCTAGCACAGATACGCAGTATTTT.